This T cell receptor beta chain was retrieved from a study of identical twins listed by TCRdb under 2016. A note on the overall study: To test whether fetal clonotypes persist, this study deep-sequenced TCR alpha and beta repertoires from monozygotic twins, from unrelated adults of various ages, and from cord blood. Replicate twin experiments were performed at different times using different library preparation protocols to rule out contamination.

Study-level results and caveats: Compared with coincidental sharing between unrelated individuals, an excess of low generation-probability sequences was observed among out-of-frame TCR alpha sequences shared between twins. In monozygotic twins, out-of-frame TCR alpha sharing was systematically underestimated by recombination models, although the models agreed with sharing between unrelated individuals. Invariant T cells such as MAIT and iNKT could partly confound zero-insertion analyses, though diverse VJ usage argued against this for most clonotypes. Abundant cord blood beta clonotypes carried fewer insertions; young adult naive repertoires showed a weaker similar trend, while memory repertoires showed none. Because the same donors could not be followed over many years, conclusions were based on cross-sectional statistical analysis. Excess twin sharing in beta out-of-frame sequences was weaker because fewer shared sequences lowered the signal-to-noise ratio.

Spanning cysteine to phenylalanine, the CDR3 consists of 16 amino acids. The sequence is cut down to CDR3 DNA, 48 bases in frame from base 1. At the junction V is shortened by 3 bases and J by 2 bases, with 16 bases in between. The germline V gene sets CDR1 to LGHNA and CDR2 to YNFKEQ. Every donor in the study was a healthy Caucasian. The twin cohort consisted of three pairs of female monozygotic twins, all aged roughly 18 to 29 years. CD4+ and CD8+ T cell populations were isolated with positive isolation kits from Invitrogen. This clonotype has only a few counts. The target of this receptor is not known. No much larger clonotype is one base removed from it; base qualities were not supplied. The method was 5' RACE. These reads were obtained on an Illumina HiSeq 2000. Template switching added a universal primer binding site, and the final cDNA carried a unique molecular identifier that allowed TCR cDNA molecules to be counted accurately. First-strand cDNA for TCR alpha and beta chains was synthesized from specific primers in the conserved constant-segment region. To control for contamination, every cDNA library was double barcoded, receiving both a SMART-Mk sample barcode and Illumina barcodes. TruSeq adapter sequences and Illumina sample barcodes were added in two successive PCR steps. The Illumina HiSeq platform was used with custom primers to sequence TCR alpha and beta cDNA libraries. The authors' analysis ran thus. Raw reads were processed with MiGEC to extract unique molecular identifiers, and MiXCR was used to determine CDR3 positions. Recombination models were inferred per individual with the repgenHMM and IGoR tools using an EM algorithm. The tcR package in R was used for shared clonotype analysis, with sharing normalized by the product of cloneset sizes. Out-of-frame nonproductive sequences were analyzed to study raw recombination free of thymic and clonal selection effects. Starting from the raw public reads, TCRdb applied fastp trimming at Q25, assembled clones with MiXCR and retained in-frame beta chains. Each CDR3 protein gets just one entry, which takes the most common genes and DNA from the rows behind it. These V and J calls originate from TCRdb's pipeline instead of the authors' own analysis. The sample yields some 500,000 distinct CDR3 sequences; around 15% were counted once. The ten largest clones take up about 1% of the sample.

In addition, the sample was reused for a study of yellow fever vaccine responses in identical twins. From that second study: The authors reported that the T cell response to vaccination in identical twins appeared partly convergent and partly personalized. The study precisely tracked vaccine-responding T cell clones in identical twins.

What was sequenced was CD4+ T cells sorted from blood. The TCR originated in a woman under 30 in good health. The chain couples TRBV4-2 to TRBJ2-5; the D gene is perhaps TRBD2, on 5 matching bases. The DNA sequence is as follows: TGTGCCAGCAGCCAGGACGGGGATAGAGCTCAAGAGACCCAGTACTTC. This yields the protein CASSQDGDRAQETQYF.